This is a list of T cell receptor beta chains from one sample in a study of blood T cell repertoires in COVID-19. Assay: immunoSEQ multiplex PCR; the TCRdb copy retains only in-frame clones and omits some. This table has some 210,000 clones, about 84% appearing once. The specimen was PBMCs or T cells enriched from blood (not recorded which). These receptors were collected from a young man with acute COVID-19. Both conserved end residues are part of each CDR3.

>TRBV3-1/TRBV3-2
CASSQVGVAFAEAFF
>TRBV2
CASNKDSHEQYF
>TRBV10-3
CAISEPGGTTYRTTQYF
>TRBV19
CASRGRALQFGYTF
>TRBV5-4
CASSLGLAGPDTQYF
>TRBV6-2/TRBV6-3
CASSPTRVTAGELFF
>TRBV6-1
CASSEDRGNEKLFF
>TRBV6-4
CASSDGTRPGELFF
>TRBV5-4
CASSFEGGYGYTF
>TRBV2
CASSVQGAPGYTF
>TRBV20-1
CSARRADTQYF
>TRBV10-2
CASSGTRGQSNTYEQYF
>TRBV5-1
CASSLSGGSHNEQFF
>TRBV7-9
CASRDRDFYNSPLHF
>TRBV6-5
CASSYRLGPKEQYF
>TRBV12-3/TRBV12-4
CASSLIQETQYF
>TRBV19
CASTRRGAIISSYNEQFF
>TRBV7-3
CASSREPVGSEQFF
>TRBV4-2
CASSQGQASGNTIYF
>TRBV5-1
CASSPGYGTDTQYF
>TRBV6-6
CASIQQGAGNTIYF
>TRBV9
CASSQLPGINTGELFF
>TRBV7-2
CASSTSQGGFEKLFF
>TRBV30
CACSLTSGGGYGYTF
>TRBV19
CASSQHRGLSEKLFF
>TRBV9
CASIPLGGPPYLAKNIQYF
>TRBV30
CAWSGRGNSPLHF
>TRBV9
CASSVAGGRGETQYF
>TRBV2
CASTQTGGRDGYTF
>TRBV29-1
CSVEEGGDEQFF
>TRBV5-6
CASSFLTSGTYYNEQFF
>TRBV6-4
CASTRAYEQYF
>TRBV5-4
CASSLASRFSGANVLTF
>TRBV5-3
CARSHGGYTEAFF
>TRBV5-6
CASSLTGAYTF
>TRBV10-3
CAISGDRGETQYF
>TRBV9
CASSIYDRDSPLHF
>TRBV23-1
CASSQSCSGQYHEQYF
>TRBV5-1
CASSPDRVIDHEQFF